Sequencing of this TCR beta chain was carried out in a study of shared T cell receptors in the human thymus (dated by TCRdb to about 2021). Regarding the research as a whole: The study examined how self-reactive, shared T-cell receptor alpha chains are generated in the human thymus.

Comments on this clone: The target of this receptor is not known. No much larger clonotype is one base removed from it; base qualities were not supplied.

CDR1 and CDR2 are read off the germline V gene as SGHTA and FQGNSA. V has 2 bases trimmed and J has 2 bases trimmed; junction bases matching no gene number 9. Inclusive of the bounding cysteine and phenylalanine, the CDR3 is 18 residues long. The DNA shown is the 54-base CDR3, in frame from base 1. The library was made by the immunoSEQ multiplex PCR assay. Held by TCRdb, this immuneACCESS table contains in-frame sequences only and omits some clones. Under half of the omission traces to an unresolved V gene where checked; the cause of the rest is unknown. The sample table shows about 660,000 clones, and 70% to 90% are seen once. The ten top clones hold 0.008% to 0.011% of the sample. The sample was also linked to a second study, of human thymus T cells. Per the second study: Donors were immunologically healthy infants undergoing open corrective cardiac surgery for congenital heart defects in Finland. Thymus tissue was collected as surgical resects that were removed during corrective cardiac surgery. V and J gene segment usage appeared biased in both thymic and peripheral blood repertoires. The related research reported highly overlapping thymic TCR repertoires among unrelated individuals. TCR alpha and beta repertoires from roughly eight infant thymus samples and a few related peripheral blood samples were characterized in the study. The cohort included about 6 male and a couple of female infants, with donor ages spanning 7 to 244 days. After being mechanically released from the tissue, thymocytes were kept at -70 degrees C in pellets of 10-30 million cells. Genomic DNA was extracted from frozen cell pellets with a QIAsymphony instrument. The immunoSEQ multiplex PCR assay was used to amplify the TCRB and TCRAD loci from a standardized amount of quality-controlled genomic DNA. The amplicons covered the V(D)J region and were long enough to include the CDR3 and to identify the V and J genes. The amplicons were sequenced on an Illumina platform via the commercial immunoSEQ service. Primer bias and sequencing errors were corrected using previously described methods, and TCRAD and TCRB definitions followed the IMGT database. immunoSEQ Analyzer 3.0 and VDJTools were used for repertoire analysis, which covered basic statistics, V/J segment usage, diversity estimates, rarefaction and pairwise overlap. Diversity was estimated using the Chao1, ChaoE, Efron-Thisted, Shannon and inverse Simpson indices, and was also estimated on datasets down-sampled to the size of the smallest sample. Repertoire overlap used strict matching of CDR3 nucleotide sequence, V gene and J gene, with Jaccard-based multidimensional scaling clustering. On average, thymus samples gave roughly 800,000 unique TCRB clonotypes, whereas blood samples gave about 84,000.

The chain couples TRBV7-2 to TRBJ2-6, with 7 bases aligning to TRBD2. The sequence was collected from a boy younger than two with a congenital heart defect. Donor details come from another sample of the same person, matched by shared clones. Sample: thymocytes. The sequence in DNA is TGTGCCAGCAGCTTATCGCGGGGAGGGACCCCTGGGGCCAACGTCCTGACTTTC. It encodes CASSLSRGGTPGANVLTF.